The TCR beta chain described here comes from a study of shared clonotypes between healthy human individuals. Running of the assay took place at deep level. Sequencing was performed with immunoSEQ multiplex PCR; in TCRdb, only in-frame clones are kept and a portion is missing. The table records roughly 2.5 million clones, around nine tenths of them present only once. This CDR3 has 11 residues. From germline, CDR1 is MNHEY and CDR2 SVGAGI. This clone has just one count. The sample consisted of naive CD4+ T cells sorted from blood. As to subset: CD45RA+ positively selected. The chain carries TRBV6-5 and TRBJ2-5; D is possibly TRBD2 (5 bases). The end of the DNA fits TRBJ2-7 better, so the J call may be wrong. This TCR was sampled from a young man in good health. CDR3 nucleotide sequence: TGTGCCAGCGGACTCTCCTACGAGCAGTACTTC. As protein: CASGLSYEQYF.